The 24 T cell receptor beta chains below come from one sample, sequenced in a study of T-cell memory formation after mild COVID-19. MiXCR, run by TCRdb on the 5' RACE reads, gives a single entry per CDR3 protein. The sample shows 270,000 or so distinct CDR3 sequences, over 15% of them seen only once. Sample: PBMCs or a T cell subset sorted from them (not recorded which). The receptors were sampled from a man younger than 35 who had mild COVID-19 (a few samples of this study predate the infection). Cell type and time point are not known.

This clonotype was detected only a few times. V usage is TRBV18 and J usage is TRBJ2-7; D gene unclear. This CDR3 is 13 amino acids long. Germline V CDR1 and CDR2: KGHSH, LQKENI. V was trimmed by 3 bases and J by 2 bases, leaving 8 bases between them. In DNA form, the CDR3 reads TGTGCCAGCTCACCTCCGGTCACCTACGAGCAGTACTTC. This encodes CASSPPVTYEQYF.

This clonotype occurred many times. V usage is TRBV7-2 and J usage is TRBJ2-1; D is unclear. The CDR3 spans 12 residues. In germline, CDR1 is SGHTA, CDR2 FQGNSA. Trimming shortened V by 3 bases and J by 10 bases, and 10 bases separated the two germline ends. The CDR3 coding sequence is TGTGCCAGCAGCTTCGGTTTTCGAGAGCAGTTCTTC. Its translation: CASSFGFREQFF.

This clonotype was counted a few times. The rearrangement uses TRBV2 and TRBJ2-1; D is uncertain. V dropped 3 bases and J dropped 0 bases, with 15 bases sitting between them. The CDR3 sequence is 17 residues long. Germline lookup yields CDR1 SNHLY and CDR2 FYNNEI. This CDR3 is CASSEGLSESSYNEQFF. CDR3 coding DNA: TGTGCCAGCAGTGAGGGCCTAAGCGAGAGCTCCTACAATGAGCAGTTCTTC.

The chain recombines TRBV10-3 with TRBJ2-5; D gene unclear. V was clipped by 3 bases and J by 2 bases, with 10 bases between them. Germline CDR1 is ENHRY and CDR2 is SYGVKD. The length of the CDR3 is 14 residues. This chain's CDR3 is CAISERRLQETQYF. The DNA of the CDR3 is TGTGCCATCAGTGAACGTCGGCTTCAAGAGACCCAGTACTTC.

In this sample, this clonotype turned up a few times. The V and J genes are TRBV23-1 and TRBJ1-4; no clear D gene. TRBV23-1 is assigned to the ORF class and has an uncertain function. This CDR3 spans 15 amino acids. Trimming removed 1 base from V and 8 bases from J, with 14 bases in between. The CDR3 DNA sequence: TGCGCCAGCAGTCAATACGGGCAGCATGGAGAAAAACTGTTTTTT. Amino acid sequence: CASSQYGQHGEKLFF.

The CDR3 DNA reads as TGTGCCAGCGCGAAGGGGGCGAGCACAGATACGCAGTATTTT. As protein: CASAKGASTDTQYF. The V gene is TRBV7-3, the J gene TRBJ2-3, with 7 bases identical to TRBD1. Looked up from germline, CDR1 is SGHTA and CDR2 is FQGTGA. The CDR3 loop spans 14 amino acids. The V and J ends lost 8 bases and 0 bases, in that order; junction bases with no gene match: 5.

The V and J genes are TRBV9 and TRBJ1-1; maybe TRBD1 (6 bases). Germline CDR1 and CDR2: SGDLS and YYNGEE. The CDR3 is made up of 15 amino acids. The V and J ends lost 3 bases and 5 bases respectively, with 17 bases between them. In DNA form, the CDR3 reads TGTGCCAGCAGCGGCCATCGGGGGGGGCAGACTGAAGCTTTCTTT. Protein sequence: CASSGHRGGQTEAFF.

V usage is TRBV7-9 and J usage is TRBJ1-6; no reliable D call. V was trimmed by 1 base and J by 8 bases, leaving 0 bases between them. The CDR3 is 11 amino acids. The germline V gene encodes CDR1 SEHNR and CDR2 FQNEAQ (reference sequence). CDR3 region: CASSLDSPLHF. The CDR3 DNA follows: TGTGCCAGCAGCTTAGATTCACCCCTCCACTTT.

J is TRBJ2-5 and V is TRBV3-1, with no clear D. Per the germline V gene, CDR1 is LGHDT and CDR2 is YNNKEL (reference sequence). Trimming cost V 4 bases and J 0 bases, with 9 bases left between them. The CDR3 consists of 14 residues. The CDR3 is CASSPAYNQETQYF. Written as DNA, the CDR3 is TGTGCCAGCAGCCCGGCTTATAACCAAGAGACCCAGTACTTC.

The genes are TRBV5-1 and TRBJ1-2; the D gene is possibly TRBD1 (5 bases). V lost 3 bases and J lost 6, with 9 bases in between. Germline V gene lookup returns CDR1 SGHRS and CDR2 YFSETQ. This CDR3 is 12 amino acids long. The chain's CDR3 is CASSWGVDGYTF. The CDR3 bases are TGCGCCAGCAGCTGGGGCGTAGATGGCTACACCTTC.

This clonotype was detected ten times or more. The CDR3 region is CASSQEGNEQFF. The CDR3, as DNA: TGTGCCAGCAGCCAAGAGGGGAATGAGCAGTTCTTC. The chain couples TRBV4-2 to TRBJ2-1; D not certain. V lost 0 bases, J lost 7 bases, and 4 bases lay in between. The CDR3 extends over 12 amino acids. Germline V lookup: CDR1 LGHNA, CDR2 YNFKEQ.

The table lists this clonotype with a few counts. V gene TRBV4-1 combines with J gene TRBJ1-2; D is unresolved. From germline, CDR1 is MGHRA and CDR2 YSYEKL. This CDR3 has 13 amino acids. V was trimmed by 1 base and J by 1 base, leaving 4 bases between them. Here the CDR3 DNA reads TGCGCCAGCAGCCAAGCACTTAACTATGGCTACACCTTC. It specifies CASSQALNYGYTF.

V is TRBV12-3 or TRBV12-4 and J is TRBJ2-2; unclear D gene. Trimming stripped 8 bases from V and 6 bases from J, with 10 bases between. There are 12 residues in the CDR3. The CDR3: CASAIPAGELFF. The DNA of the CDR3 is TGTGCCAGCGCCATCCCCGCCGGGGAGCTGTTTTTT.

CDR3 protein: CASSRLNEGETLARTDTQYF. CDR3 bases: TGTGCCAGCAGTCGGCTTAATGAAGGTGAAACATTGGCTAGAACAGATACGCAGTATTTT. The chain combines TRBV27 with TRBJ2-3; unclear D gene. The CDR3 spans 20 residues. Per the germline V gene, CDR1 is MNHEY and CDR2 is SMNVEV (reference sequence). Between the trimmed V and J ends, which lost 5 bases and 3 bases, there was a span of 30 bases.

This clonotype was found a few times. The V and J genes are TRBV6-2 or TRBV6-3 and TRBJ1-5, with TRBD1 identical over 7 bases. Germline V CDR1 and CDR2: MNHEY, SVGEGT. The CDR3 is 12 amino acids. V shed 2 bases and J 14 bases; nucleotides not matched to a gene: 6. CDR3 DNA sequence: TGTGCCAGCAGTTACCCCGACAGGGCAAAGCATTTT. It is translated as CASSYPDRAKHF.

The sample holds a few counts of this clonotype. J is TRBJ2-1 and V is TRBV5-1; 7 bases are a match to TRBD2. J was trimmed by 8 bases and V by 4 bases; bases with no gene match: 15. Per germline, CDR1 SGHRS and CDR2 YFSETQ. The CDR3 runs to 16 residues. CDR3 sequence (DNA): TGCGCCAGCAGCGCCATCGGGACTCCCCGGGAGGATGAGCAGTTCTTC. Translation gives CASSAIGTPREDEQFF.

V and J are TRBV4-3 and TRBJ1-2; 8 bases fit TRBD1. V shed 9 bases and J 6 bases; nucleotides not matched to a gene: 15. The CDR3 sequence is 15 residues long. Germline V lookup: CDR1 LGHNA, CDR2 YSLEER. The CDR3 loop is CARRRGQAAGDGYTF. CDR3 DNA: TGCGCCAGGAGGAGGGGACAGGCGGCGGGGGATGGCTACACCTTC.

The CDR3 DNA reads TGTGCCAGCAGCTTAGCCGGGGCCAACAATCAGCCCCAGCATTTT. The encoded protein is CASSLAGANNQPQHF. The chain has TRBV7-2 and TRBJ1-5, with D perhaps matching TRBD1 (5 bases). From germline, CDR1 is SGHTA and CDR2 FQGNSA. V gave up 0 bases and J gave up 3 bases, with 9 bases separating them. This CDR3 has 15 residues. Using reference TRBV7-2 and TRBJ1-5 for the parts outside the CDR3, the full variable domain is GAGVSQSPSNKVTEKGKDVELRCDPISGHTALYWYRQSLGQGLEFLIYFQGNSAPDKSGLPSDRFSAERTGGSVSTLTIQRTQQEDSAVYLCASSLAGANNQPQHFGDGTRLSIL.

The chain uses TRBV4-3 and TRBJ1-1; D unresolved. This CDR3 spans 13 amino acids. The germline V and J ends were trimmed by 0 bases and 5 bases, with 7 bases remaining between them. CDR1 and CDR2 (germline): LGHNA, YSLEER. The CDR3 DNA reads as TGCGCCAGCAGCCAAGATCAGAGGACTGAAGCTTTCTTT. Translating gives CASSQDQRTEAFF.

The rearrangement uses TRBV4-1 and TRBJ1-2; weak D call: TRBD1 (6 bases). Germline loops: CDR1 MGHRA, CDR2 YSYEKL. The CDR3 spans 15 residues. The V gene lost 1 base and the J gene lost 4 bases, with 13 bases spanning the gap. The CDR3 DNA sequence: TGCGCCAGCAGCCAAGGGGCAGGGGTATTCTATGGCTACACCTTC. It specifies CASSQGAGVFYGYTF.

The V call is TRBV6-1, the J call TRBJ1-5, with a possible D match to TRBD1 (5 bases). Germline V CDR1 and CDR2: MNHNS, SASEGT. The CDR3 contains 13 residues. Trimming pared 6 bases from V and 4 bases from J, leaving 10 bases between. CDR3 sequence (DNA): TGTGCCAGCAGCCAGGACACTAATCAGCCCCAGCATTTT. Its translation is CASSQDTNQPQHF.

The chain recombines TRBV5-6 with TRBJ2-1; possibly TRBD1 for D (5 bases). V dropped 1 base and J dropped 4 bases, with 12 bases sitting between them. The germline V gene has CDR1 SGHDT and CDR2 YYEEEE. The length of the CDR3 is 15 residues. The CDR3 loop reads CASSLNQGRYNEQFF. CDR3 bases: TGTGCCAGCAGCTTGAACCAGGGAAGGTACAATGAGCAGTTCTTC.

CDR3 coding DNA: TGTGCCAGCAGCCGCGCGGTAGGAGAGACCCAGTACTTC. Protein: CASSRAVGETQYF. The rearrangement links TRBV7-2 to TRBJ2-5; D is unresolved. The CDR3 is 13 residues long. CDR1 SGHTA and CDR2 FQGNSA come from the germline V gene. Trimming removed 5 bases from V and 4 bases from J, with 11 bases in between. Based on the CDR3 plus reference TRBV7-2 and TRBJ2-5, the full variable domain is GAGVSQSPSNKVTEKGKDVELRCDPISGHTALYWYRQSLGQGLEFLIYFQGNSAPDKSGLPSDRFSAERTGGSVSTLTIQRTQQEDSAVYLCASSRAVGETQYFGPGTRLLVL.

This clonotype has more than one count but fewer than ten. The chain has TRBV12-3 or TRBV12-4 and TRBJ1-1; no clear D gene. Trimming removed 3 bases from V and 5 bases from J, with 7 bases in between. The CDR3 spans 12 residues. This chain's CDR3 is CASSFGVTEAFF. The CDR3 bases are TGTGCCAGCAGTTTCGGGGTAACTGAAGCTTTCTTT.